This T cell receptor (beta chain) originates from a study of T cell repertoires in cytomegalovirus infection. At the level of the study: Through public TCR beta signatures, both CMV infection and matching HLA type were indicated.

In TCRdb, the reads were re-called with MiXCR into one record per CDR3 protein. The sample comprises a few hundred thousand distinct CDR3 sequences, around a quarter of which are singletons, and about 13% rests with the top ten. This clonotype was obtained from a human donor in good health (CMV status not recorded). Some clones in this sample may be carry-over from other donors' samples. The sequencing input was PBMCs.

This chain's CDR3 is CASSQDLQGSYGYTF. CDR3 sequence (DNA): TGCGCCAGCAGCCAAGATCTACAGGGGAGCTATGGCTACACCTTC. The chain is built from TRBV4-3 and TRBJ1-2; 7 nucleotides align to TRBD1. CDR3 length: 15 residues. From germline, CDR1 is LGHNA and CDR2 YSLEER. Germline trimming cut 0 bases from V and 4 bases from J; bases unmatched to any gene: 5.